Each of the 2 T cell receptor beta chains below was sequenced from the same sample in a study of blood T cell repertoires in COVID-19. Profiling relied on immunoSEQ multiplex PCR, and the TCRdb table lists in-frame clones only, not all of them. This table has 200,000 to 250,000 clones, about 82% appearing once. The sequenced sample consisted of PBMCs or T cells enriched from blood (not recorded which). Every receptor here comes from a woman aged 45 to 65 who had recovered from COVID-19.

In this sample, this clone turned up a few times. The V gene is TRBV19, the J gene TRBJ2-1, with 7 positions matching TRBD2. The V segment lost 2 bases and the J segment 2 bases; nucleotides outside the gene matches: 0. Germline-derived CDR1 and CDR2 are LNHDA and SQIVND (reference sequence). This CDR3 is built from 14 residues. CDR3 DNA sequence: TGTGCCAGTAGTATACTAGCGGCCTACAATGAGCAGTTCTTC. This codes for CASSILAAYNEQFF.

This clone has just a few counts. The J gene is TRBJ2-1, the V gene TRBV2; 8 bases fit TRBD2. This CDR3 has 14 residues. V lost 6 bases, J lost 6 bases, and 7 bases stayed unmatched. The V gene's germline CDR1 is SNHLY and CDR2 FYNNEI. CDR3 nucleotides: TGTGCCAGCAGGACAGGACTAGCCCCCAATGAGCAGTTCTTC. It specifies CASRTGLAPNEQFF.